These 17 T cell receptor beta chains were sequenced from one sample in a study of cytomegalovirus exposure and HLA in healthy donors. PCR amplification relied on 60 Vbeta primers (plus 13 Jbeta primers). Profiled with immunoSEQ multiplex PCR; TCRdb holds only in-frame clones, not every one. Among some 180,000 clones listed, 75% to 90% were seen once. Sequencing input: PBMCs. The receptor set was obtained from a boy younger than 10 in good health and CMV-seronegative.

This chain joins TRBV10-3 and TRBJ2-2; perhaps TRBD1 as D (5 bases). Looked up from germline, CDR1 is ENHRY and CDR2 is SYGVKD. Trimming stripped 4 bases from V and 7 bases from J, with 19 bases between. The CDR3 is made up of 16 amino acids. CDR3 DNA sequence: TGTGCCATCAGTGTTCACAGGCCGGATTCCAACGGGGAGCTGTTTTTT. It translates to CAISVHRPDSNGELFF.

V is TRBV7-2 and J is TRBJ1-5; D gene uncertain. Trimming removed 1 base from V and 0 bases from J, with 13 bases in between. Germline V gene lookup returns CDR1 SGHTA and CDR2 FQGNSA. CDR3 length: 17 residues. CDR3 protein: CASSLDFGDYSNQPQHF. CDR3 coding DNA: TGTGCCAGCAGCTTAGATTTCGGAGACTATAGCAATCAGCCCCAGCATTTT.

This sequence joins TRBV2 and TRBJ2-3; no clear D. This CDR3 is 14 amino acids long. The V gene's germline CDR1 is SNHLY and CDR2 FYNNEI. V was pared by 5 bases and J by 2 bases, with 11 bases between. Written as DNA, the CDR3 is TGTGCCAGCAGTAGTGGTCAGGTCACAGATACGCAGTATTTT. It translates to CASSSGQVTDTQYF. The whole variable domain, remainder taken from reference TRBV2 and TRBJ2-3, is EPEVTQTPSHQVTQMGQEVILRCVPISNHLYFYWYRQILGQKVEFLVSFYNNEISEKSEIFDDQFSVERPDGSNFTLKIRSTKLEDSAMYFCASSSGQVTDTQYFGPGTRLTVL.

This chain connects TRBV14 to TRBJ2-1; 10 bases are shared with TRBD2. V shed 1 base and J 2 bases; nucleotides not matched to a gene: 2. Germline values: CDR1 SGHDN, CDR2 FVKESK. The CDR3 sequence is 16 residues long. The CDR3 DNA reads as TGTGCCAGCAGCCAAGCGACTAGCGGGCCCTACAATGAGCAGTTCTTC. This sequence encodes CASSQATSGPYNEQFF.

The chain links TRBV6-1 to TRBJ1-1; 9 bases map to TRBD1. V trimming: 7 bases; J trimming: 8 bases; junction bases outside the gene matches: 8. The CDR3 sequence is 13 residues long. Germline V gene sequence: CDR1 MNHNS, CDR2 SASEGT. The CDR3 loop reads CASIWTGVSEAFF. CDR3 DNA sequence: TGTGCCAGCATTTGGACAGGGGTATCCGAAGCTTTCTTT.

This chain connects TRBV30 to TRBJ1-5; D remains unclear. The CDR3 sequence is 13 residues long. CDR1 GTSNPN and CDR2 SVGIG come from the germline V gene (reference sequence). The germline V and J ends were trimmed by 0 bases and 9 bases, with 12 bases remaining between them. This chain's CDR3 is CAWSVSETGPQHF. In DNA form, the CDR3 reads TGTGCCTGGAGTGTAAGTGAGACTGGGCCCCAGCATTTT.

This chain connects TRBV27 to TRBJ2-1, with 8 nucleotides matching TRBD2. Germline V CDR1 and CDR2: MNHEY, SMNVEV (reference sequence). The CDR3 has 11 residues. Germline trimming cut 4 bases from V and 10 bases from J; bases unmatched to any gene: 0. CDR3 DNA sequence: TGTGCCAGCAGTTCGGGGGGGGAGCAGTTCTTC. It codes for CASSSGGEQFF.

This clone turned up a few times. The chain couples TRBV6-6 to TRBJ2-7, with D maybe TRBD1 (6 bases). The germline gives CDR1 MNHNY, CDR2 SVGAGI (reference sequence). This CDR3 is built from 11 residues. With 6 bases removed from V and 4 bases from J, the gap between germline ends came to 7 bases. This CDR3 reads CASRDSYEQYF. The CDR3 bases are TGTGCCAGCAGGGACAGTTACGAGCAGTACTTC.

V is TRBV18 and J is TRBJ1-1; the D is unclear. Germline lookup yields CDR1 KGHSH and CDR2 LQKENI. The CDR3 runs to 16 residues. The V gene lost 4 bases and the J gene lost 1 base, with 16 bases spanning the gap. CDR3 bases: TGTGCCAGCTCACGGGAGGTCCTAGCGGCGAACACTGAAGCTTTCTTT. Encoded protein: CASSREVLAANTEAFF.

The chain combines TRBV2 with TRBJ1-3; D remains ambiguous. This CDR3 is 14 amino acids long. Germline V lookup: CDR1 SNHLY, CDR2 FYNNEI. Trimming pared 4 bases from V and 4 bases from J, leaving 11 bases between. As DNA, the CDR3 is TGTGCCAGCAGTGCTTGGCCAGAAGGAAACACCATATATTTT. Translating it yields CASSAWPEGNTIYF.

The rearrangement links TRBV19 to TRBJ1-1; no firm D call. The ends were cut back, 8 bases at V and 3 bases at J, with 13 bases in the middle. The CDR3 length is 13 residues. Looked up from germline, CDR1 is LNHDA and CDR2 is SQIVND (reference sequence). In DNA form, the CDR3 reads TGTGCCAGTCGCCCGAATGGAGACACTGAAGCTTTCTTT. This sequence encodes CASRPNGDTEAFF.

The J gene is TRBJ2-7, the V gene TRBV6-6; D possibly corresponds to TRBD1 (5 bases). In germline, CDR1 is MNHNY, CDR2 SVGAGI (reference sequence). CDR3 length: 16 residues. V was trimmed by 0 bases and J by 7 bases, leaving 19 bases between them. The CDR3 nucleotides are TGTGCCAGCAGTTACTCGGATCCCGCGGCCCCAGGGGAGCAGTACTTC. It encodes CASSYSDPAAPGEQYF.

The rearrangement joins TRBV9 to TRBJ2-2, with 8 nucleotides matching TRBD2. The CDR3 totals 15 residues. Germline CDR1 and CDR2: SGDLS and YYNGEE. The V gene end was trimmed by 0 bases and the J gene end by 4 bases; junction bases not matched to a gene: 2. The CDR3 loop reads CASSVGLAGTGELFF. The CDR3 DNA reads as TGTGCCAGCAGCGTAGGGCTAGCGGGCACCGGGGAGCTGTTTTTT.

This chain links TRBV29-1 with TRBJ1-1; perhaps TRBD1 as D (5 bases). Germline V lookup: CDR1 SQVTM, CDR2 ANQGSEA. This CDR3 spans 15 amino acids. V gave up 6 bases and J gave up 0 bases, with 17 bases separating them. The DNA for the CDR3 is TGCAGCGTGGACCAGGTTGGGGCACTGAACACTGAAGCTTTCTTT. This encodes CSVDQVGALNTEAFF.

The chain uses TRBV7-8 and TRBJ2-3, with D hard to call. The length of the CDR3 is 17 residues. Trimming took off 3 bases at V and 2 bases at J, with 18 bases between the two ends. Germline V CDR1 and CDR2: SGHVS, FQNEAQ. The CDR3 protein is CASSLSSTTRITDTQYF. The CDR3 DNA follows: TGTGCCAGCAGCTTGTCGTCTACTACACGAATCACAGATACGCAGTATTTT.

This clone has only a few counts. The rearrangement joins TRBV6-6 to TRBJ2-1, with TRBD2 matching 8 bases. Germline CDR1 reads MNHNY; CDR2 reads SVGAGI (reference sequence). The CDR3 runs 13 residues. The ends lost 2 bases at V and 13 bases at J; junction bases unmatched: 7. CDR3 in DNA: TGTGCCAGCAGTTACACCGATTTAGCGGGACAGTTCTTC. The encoded protein is CASSYTDLAGQFF.

The chain links TRBV5-6 to TRBJ2-5; D is perhaps TRBD1 (6 bases). TRBJ2-7 explains the end of the DNA better; the J call may be wrong. Germline loops: CDR1 SGHDT, CDR2 YYEEEE. The CDR3 length is 13 residues. As DNA, the CDR3 is TGTGCCAGCAGCCTCGGACAGTCCTACGAGCAGTACTTC. This codes for CASSLGQSYEQYF.